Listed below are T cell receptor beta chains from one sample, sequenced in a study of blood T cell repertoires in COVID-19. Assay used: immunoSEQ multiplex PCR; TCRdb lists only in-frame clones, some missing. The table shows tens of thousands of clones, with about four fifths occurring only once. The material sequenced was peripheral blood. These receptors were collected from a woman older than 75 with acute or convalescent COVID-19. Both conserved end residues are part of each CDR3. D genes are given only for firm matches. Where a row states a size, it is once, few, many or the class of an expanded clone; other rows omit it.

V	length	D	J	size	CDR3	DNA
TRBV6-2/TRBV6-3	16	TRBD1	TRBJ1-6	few	CASSLIRTGANSPLHF	TGTGCCAGCAGCCTAATCCGGACAGGGGCAAATTCACCCCTCCACTTT
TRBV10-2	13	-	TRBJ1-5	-	CASSVTLNQPQHF	TGCGCCAGCAGTGTAACCCTAAATCAGCCCCAGCATTTT
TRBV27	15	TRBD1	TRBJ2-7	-	CASSAGQGALGEQYF	TGTGCCAGCAGTGCAGGACAGGGAGCCCTAGGAGAGCAGTACTTC
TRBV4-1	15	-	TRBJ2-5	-	CASSPDEVGPETQYF	TGCGCCAGCAGCCCAGACGAGGTGGGTCCAGAGACCCAGTACTTC
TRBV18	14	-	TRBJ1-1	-	CASSPRQVNTEAFF	TGTGCCAGCTCACCGAGACAGGTGAACACTGAAGCTTTCTTT
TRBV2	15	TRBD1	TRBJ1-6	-	CASRGQGRIDSPLHF	TGTGCCAGCAGGGGACAGGGGCGGATAGATTCACCCCTCCACTTT
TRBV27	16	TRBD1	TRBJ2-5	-	CASSSAGTGGQETQYF	TGTGCCAGCAGTTCCGCCGGGACAGGGGGTCAAGAGACCCAGTACTTC
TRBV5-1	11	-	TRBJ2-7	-	CASRRTEEKIF	TGCGCCAGCCGACGGACAGAAGAAAAGATCTTC
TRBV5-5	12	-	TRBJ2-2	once	CASSLTGWELFF	TGTGCCAGCAGCTTAACAGGATGGGAGCTGTTTTTT
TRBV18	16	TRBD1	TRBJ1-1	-	CASSPTAGTGNTEAFF	TGTGCCAGCTCACCAACTGCGGGGACAGGGAACACTGAAGCTTTCTTT
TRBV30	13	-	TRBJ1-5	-	CAWSKGRGQPQHF	TGTGCCTGGAGTAAGGGGCGCGGCCAGCCCCAGCATTTT
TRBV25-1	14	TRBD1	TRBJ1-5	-	CASGGTGPNQPQHF	TGTGCCAGCGGGGGGACAGGTCCCAATCAGCCCCAGCATTTT
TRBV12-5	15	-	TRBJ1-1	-	CASGPQGQWFTEAFF	TGTGCTAGTGGCCCCCAGGGGCAGTGGTTCACTGAAGCTTTCTTT
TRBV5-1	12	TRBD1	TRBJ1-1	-	CASSLTGVSAFF	TGCGCCAGCAGCTTAACAGGGGTGTCAGCTTTCTTT
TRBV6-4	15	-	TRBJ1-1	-	CASSDSQGRGTEAFF	TGTGCCAGCAGTGACTCACAGGGCCGGGGCACTGAAGCTTTCTTT
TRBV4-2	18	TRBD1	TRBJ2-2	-	CASSQDSGTGVNTGELFF	TGTGCCAGCAGCCAAGATTCCGGGACAGGGGTTAACACCGGGGAGCTGTTTTTT
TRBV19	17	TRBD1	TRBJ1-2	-	CASSRGGQAASTYGYTF	TGTGCCAGTAGTAGGGGTGGACAGGCCGCATCGACCTATGGCTACACCTTC
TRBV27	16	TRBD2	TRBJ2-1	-	CASSTRRTSGYNEQFF	TGTGCCAGCAGTACACGTAGGACTAGCGGGTACAATGAGCAGTTCTTC
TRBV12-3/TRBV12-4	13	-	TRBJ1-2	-	CASSFPGDYGYTF	TGTGCCAGCAGTTTTCCAGGCGACTATGGCTACACCTTC
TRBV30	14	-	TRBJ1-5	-	CAWSSLFSNQPQHF	TGTGCCTGGAGCTCCCTTTTTTCCAATCAGCCCCAGCATTTT
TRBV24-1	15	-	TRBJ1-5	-	CATSDQTGSNQPQHF	TGTGCCACCAGTGACCAAACAGGGAGCAATCAGCCCCAGCATTTT
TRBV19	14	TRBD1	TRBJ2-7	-	CASTETGPPYEQYF	TGTGCCAGTACCGAGACAGGGCCGCCCTACGAGCAGTACTTC
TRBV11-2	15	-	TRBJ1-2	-	CASSLDLGGLGGYTF	TGTGCCAGCAGCTTAGATCTGGGGGGTTTGGGTGGCTACACCTTC
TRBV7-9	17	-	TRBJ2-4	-	CASSDVLGGPAQNIQYF	TGTGCCAGCAGCGACGTGTTGGGGGGGCCGGCCCAAAACATTCAGTACTTC
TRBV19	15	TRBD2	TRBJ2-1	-	CASSQSGRKYNEQFF	TGTGCCAGTAGTCAAAGCGGGAGGAAGTACAATGAGCAGTTCTTC
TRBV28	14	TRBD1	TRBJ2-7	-	CASSSPGQVHEQYF	TGTGCCAGCAGTTCCCCGGGACAGGTCCACGAGCAGTACTTC
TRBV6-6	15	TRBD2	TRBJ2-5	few	CASSYGGGAKETQYF	TGTGCCAGCAGTTACGGCGGGGGGGCCAAAGAGACCCAGTACTTC
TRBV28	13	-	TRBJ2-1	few	CASSLDYVREQFF	TGTGCCAGCAGTTTAGACTACGTTAGGGAGCAGTTCTTC
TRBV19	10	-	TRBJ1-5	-	CASGDQPQHF	TGTGCCAGCGGGGATCAGCCCCAGCATTTT
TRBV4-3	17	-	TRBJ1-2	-	CASSQDQRGQGWNGYTF	TGCGCCAGCAGCCAAGATCAGAGAGGGCAGGGGTGGAATGGCTACACCTTC
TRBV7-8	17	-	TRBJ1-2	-	CASSLAAMLTEMNGYTF	TGTGCCAGCAGCTTAGCGGCGATGCTGACAGAAATGAATGGCTACACCTTC
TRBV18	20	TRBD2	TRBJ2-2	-	CASSPQRTSGSGSNTGELFF	TGTGCCAGCTCACCTCAAAGGACTAGCGGGAGCGGTTCGAACACCGGGGAGCTGTTTTTT
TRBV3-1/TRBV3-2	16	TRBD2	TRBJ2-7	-	CASSRRERGFTYEQYF	TGTGCCAGCAGCCGCCGGGAGCGGGGCTTTACCTACGAGCAGTACTTC
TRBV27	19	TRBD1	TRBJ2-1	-	CASRPDRGTLYSSYNEQFF	TGTGCCAGCAGGCCGGACAGGGGAACATTATACAGCTCCTACAATGAGCAGTTCTTC
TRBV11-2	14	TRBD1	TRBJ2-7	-	CASSGTGTIYEQYF	TGTGCCAGCAGCGGGACAGGGACAATCTACGAGCAGTACTTC
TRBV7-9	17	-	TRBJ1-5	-	CASSLALQTGDHQPQHF	TGTGCCAGCAGCTTAGCCCTCCAGACAGGAGACCATCAGCCCCAGCATTTT
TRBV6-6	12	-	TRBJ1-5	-	CASSSTAEPQHF	TGTGCCAGCAGTTCCACAGCGGAGCCCCAGCATTTT
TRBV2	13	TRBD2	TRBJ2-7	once	CASMASGIHEQYF	TGTGCCAGCATGGCTAGCGGGATCCACGAGCAGTACTTC
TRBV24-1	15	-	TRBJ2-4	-	CATSDTMEAKNIQYF	TGTGCCACCAGTGATACGATGGAGGCCAAAAACATTCAGTACTTC
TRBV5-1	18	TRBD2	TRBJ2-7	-	CASSPRGLAGGGSYEQYF	TGCGCCAGCAGCCCCCGAGGTCTAGCGGGGGGGGGATCCTACGAGCAGTACTTC
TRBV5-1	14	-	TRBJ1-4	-	CASSLETANEKLFF	TGCGCCAGCAGCTTGGAGACAGCGAATGAAAAACTGTTTTTT
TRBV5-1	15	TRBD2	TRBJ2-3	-	CASSGTSGRTDTQYF	TGCGCCAGCAGCGGGACTAGCGGGCGCACAGATACGCAGTATTTT
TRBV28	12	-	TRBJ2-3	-	CASSPRADTQYF	TGTGCCAGCAGTCCTCGGGCAGATACGCAGTATTTT
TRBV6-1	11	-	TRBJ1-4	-	CASSDGWKLFF	TGTGCCAGCAGTGATGGCTGGAAACTGTTTTTT
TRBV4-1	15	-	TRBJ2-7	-	CASSQGGGSTYEQYF	TGCGCCAGCAGCCAAGGGGGAGGATCAACCTACGAGCAGTACTTC